This TCR beta chain was documented in a study of CD8+ T cells in alopecia areata. Study at large: Oral tofacitinib (5 to 10 mg twice daily) was administered to treated patients.

This clone was observed a single time. The antigen remains undetermined. The CDR3 has 16 residues. V shed 0 bases and J shed 2 bases, with 12 bases lying between them. CDR1 SGHRS and CDR2 YFSETQ come from the germline V gene. General observations from the study: Sequencing of scalp samples also captures resident alphabeta T cells of normal skin.

Investigators isolated RNA and reverse transcribed it into cDNA to act as the sequencing template. TCRdb's copy holds only in-frame clones and misses some; the assay was immunoSEQ multiplex PCR. The sample carries 110,000 to 150,000 clones, roughly 61% recorded once. The specimen was CD4+ T cells sorted from blood, collected at week 0. This sequence was found in a human donor with alopecia areata. This chain joins TRBV5-1 and TRBJ2-1; perhaps TRBD1 as D (6 bases). The CDR3 spells CASSLGAGDPYNEQFF. The CDR3 DNA reads as TGCGCCAGCAGCTTGGGTGCAGGGGACCCCTACAATGAGCAGTTCTTC.